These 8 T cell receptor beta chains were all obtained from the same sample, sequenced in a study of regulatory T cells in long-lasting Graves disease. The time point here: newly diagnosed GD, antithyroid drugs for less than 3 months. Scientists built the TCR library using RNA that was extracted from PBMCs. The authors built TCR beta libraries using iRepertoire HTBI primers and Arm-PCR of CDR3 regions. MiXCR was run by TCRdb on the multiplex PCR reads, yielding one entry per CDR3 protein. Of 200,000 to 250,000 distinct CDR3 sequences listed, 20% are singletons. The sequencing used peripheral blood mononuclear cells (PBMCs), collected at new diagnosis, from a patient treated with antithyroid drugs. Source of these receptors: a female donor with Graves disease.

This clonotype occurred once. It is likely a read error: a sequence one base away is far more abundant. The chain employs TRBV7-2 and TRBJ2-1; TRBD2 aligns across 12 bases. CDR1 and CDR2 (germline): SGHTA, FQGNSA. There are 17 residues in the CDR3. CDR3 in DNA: TGTGCCAGCAGCTTAGCCTCGGGACTAGCGGGTTACAGTGAGCAGTTCTTC. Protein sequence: CASSLASGLAGYSEQFF.

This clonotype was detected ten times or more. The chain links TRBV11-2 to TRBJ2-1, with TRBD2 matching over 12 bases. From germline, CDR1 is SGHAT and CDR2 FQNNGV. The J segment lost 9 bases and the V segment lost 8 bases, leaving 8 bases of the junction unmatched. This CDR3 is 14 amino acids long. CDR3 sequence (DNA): TGTGCCAGCGGCCTAGCGGGGGGGTCTGGTGAGCAGTTCTTC. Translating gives CASGLAGGSGEQFF.

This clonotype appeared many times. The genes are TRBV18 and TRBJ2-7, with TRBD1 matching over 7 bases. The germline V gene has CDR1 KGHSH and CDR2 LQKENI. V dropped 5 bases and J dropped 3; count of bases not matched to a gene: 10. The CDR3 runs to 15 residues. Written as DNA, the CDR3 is TGTGCCAGCTCAACACGAGGGACAGCCAGCTACGAGCAGTACTTC. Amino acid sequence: CASSTRGTASYEQYF.

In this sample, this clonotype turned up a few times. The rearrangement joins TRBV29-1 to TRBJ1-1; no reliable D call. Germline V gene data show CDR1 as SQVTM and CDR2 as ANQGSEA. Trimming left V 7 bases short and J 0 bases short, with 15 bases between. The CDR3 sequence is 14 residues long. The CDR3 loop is CSACGVNMNTEAFF. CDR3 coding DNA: TGCAGCGCCTGTGGAGTTAACATGAACACTGAAGCTTTCTTT.

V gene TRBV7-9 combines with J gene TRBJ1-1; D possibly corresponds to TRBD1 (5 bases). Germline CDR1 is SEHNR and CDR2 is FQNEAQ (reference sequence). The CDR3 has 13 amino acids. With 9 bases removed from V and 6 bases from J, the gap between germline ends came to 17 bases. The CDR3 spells CASSPDSPSEAFF. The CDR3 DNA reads TGTGCCAGTAGCCCCGACAGCCCTTCTGAAGCTTTCTTT.

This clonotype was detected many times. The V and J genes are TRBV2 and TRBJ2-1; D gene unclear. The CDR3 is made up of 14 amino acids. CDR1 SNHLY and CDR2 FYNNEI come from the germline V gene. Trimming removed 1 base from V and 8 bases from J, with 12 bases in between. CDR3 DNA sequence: TGTGCCAGCAGTGAAGAAGTTGGGTACCATGAGCAGTTCTTC. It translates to CASSEEVGYHEQFF.

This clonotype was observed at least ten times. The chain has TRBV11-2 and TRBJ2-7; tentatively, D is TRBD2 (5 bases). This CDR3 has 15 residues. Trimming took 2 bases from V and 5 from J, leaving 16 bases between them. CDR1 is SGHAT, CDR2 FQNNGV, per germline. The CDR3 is CASSLLASMNNEQYF. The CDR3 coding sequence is TGTGCCAGCAGCTTATTAGCTAGCATGAACAACGAGCAGTACTTC.

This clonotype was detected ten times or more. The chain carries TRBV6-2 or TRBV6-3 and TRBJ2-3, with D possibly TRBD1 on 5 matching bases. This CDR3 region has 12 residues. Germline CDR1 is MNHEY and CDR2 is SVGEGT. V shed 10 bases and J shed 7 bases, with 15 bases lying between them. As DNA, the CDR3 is TGTGCCACGATCCCGGACACCTATACGCAGTATTTT. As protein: CATIPDTYTQYF.